This TCR beta chain was sequenced in a study of tumor-infiltrating lymphocytes in localized non-small cell lung cancer. Study-wide background: The cohort mixed smokers and never-smokers, several histologies, and some post-neoadjuvant-chemotherapy samples.

Sequencing was performed with immunoSEQ multiplex PCR; in TCRdb, only in-frame clones are kept and a portion is missing. The top ten hold approximately 6.7% of the sample, which has 10,000 to 15,000 clones, over 65% seen once. A remark on this clone: Its antigen remains unknown.

Germline V gene sequence: CDR1 SGHTA, CDR2 FQGNSA. This CDR3 comprises 16 residues. The ends lost 5 bases at V and 3 bases at J; junction bases unmatched: 12. Study results and caveats: Recurrence-free survival showed no association with tumor T-cell fraction.

The sample was lung tumor tissue. The clonotype originates from a human donor with non-small cell lung cancer. The rearrangement links TRBV7-2 to TRBJ2-5, with TRBD1 matching over 7 bases. The CDR3 spells CASSQYRGATKETQYF. The CDR3 region has the DNA TGTGCCAGCAGCCAGTACAGGGGCGCTACGAAAGAGACCCAGTACTTC.